This TCR beta chain was found in a study of T cells in tuberculosis. Findings of the study overall: Smaller distances to GMM-specific TCRs suggested their expansion in active tuberculosis.

About this clone: The antigen remains unidentified.

Indicated time point: new active TB diagnosis, blood taken before or within 7 days of starting treatment. The length of the CDR3 is 17 residues. Looked up from germline, CDR1 is GTSNPN and CDR2 is SVGIG (reference sequence). V gave up 0 bases and J gave up 6 bases, with 21 bases separating them. The protocol was immunoSEQ multiplex PCR, while the TCRdb copy is restricted to in-frame clones and leaves out a portion. The table lists tens of thousands of clones, roughly nine tenths of them singletons, with approximately 6.2% in the top ten. V and J are TRBV30 and TRBJ1-5; a possible D gene is TRBD1 (6 bases). The source material was PBMCs, sampled at tuberculosis diagnosis. The receptor was isolated from an adult with tuberculosis. The CDR3 region has the DNA TGTGCCTGGAGTGTAGAGAGGGGGGGAGGGGCAGTTCAGCCCCAGCATTTT. Encoded protein: CAWSVERGGGAVQPQHF.